This TCR beta chain comes out of a study of blood T cell repertoires in COVID-19. The V gene's germline CDR1 is SQVTM and CDR2 ANQGSEA. CDR3 size: 14 residues. V shed 7 bases and J 1 base; nucleotides not matched to a gene: 7. Method: immunoSEQ multiplex PCR; TCRdb's copy keeps in-frame clones and lacks some. The sample includes about 430,000 clones, around 91% of them seen just once. V and J are TRBV29-1 and TRBJ2-3; 8 positions match TRBD1. The receptor was isolated from a man between 25 and 39 years old who had recovered from COVID-19. The specimen was PBMCs or T cells enriched from blood (not recorded which). For the CDR3, the DNA is TGCAGCGGTAACAGGGGGGAGGGCACAGATACGCAGTATTTT. This encodes CSGNRGEGTDTQYF.